The 22 T cell receptor beta chains given below trace back to one sample, sequenced in a study of T cell responses to AZD1222 COVID-19 vaccine. Produced via immunoSEQ multiplex PCR; TCRdb's table is partial and in-frame only. This sample yields about 100,000 clones, of which less than 90% are seen a single time; 1.8% belongs to the top ten. Sequenced material: peripheral blood, taken on day 0 of AZD1222 vaccination. Every receptor here comes from an adult in good health.

V and J are TRBV29-1 and TRBJ2-1, with 7 bases identical to TRBD2. The germline gives CDR1 SQVTM, CDR2 ANQGSEA. V shed 7 bases and J 3 bases; nucleotides not matched to a gene: 9. This CDR3 comprises 14 residues. In nucleotides, the CDR3 is TGCAGCGCCCTCCGGGACTACAACTACAATGAGCAGTTCTTC. This translates into CSALRDYNYNEQFF.

The rearrangement joins TRBV19 to TRBJ1-1; D might be TRBD1 (5 bases). The germline V gene has CDR1 LNHDA and CDR2 SQIVND (reference sequence). Trimming cost V 7 bases and J 4 bases, with 10 bases left between them. The CDR3 is 12 residues long. CDR3 sequence: CASTGGTTEAFF. DNA of the CDR3: TGTGCCAGTACGGGGGGTACCACTGAAGCTTTCTTT.

On this clone itself: An end of the junction differs from the germline gene, which may be a read error. The chain joins TRBV7-8 to TRBJ2-7, with a possible D match to TRBD2 (6 bases). The CDR3 is 14 amino acids. The germline V gene has CDR1 SGHVS and CDR2 FQNEAQ. The DNA for the CDR3 is TGTGCCAGCAGCGCGATCATCCGGGACTCCCCCGGGGACTTC. Translated: CASSAIIRDSPGDF.

The chain couples TRBV5-5 to TRBJ1-6; 8 bases match TRBD1. V shed 4 bases, J shed 6 bases, and the junction held 6 bases outside the gene matches. The CDR3 is 15 amino acids. The V gene's germline CDR1 is SGHKS and CDR2 YYEKEE (reference sequence). Written as DNA, the CDR3 is TGTGCCAGCAGCGTGGACAGGGTGGTTAATTCACCCCTCCACTTT. Amino acid sequence: CASSVDRVVNSPLHF.

This clone was seen just once. This chain connects TRBV7-8 to TRBJ1-5; D gene unclear. Germline V CDR1 and CDR2: SGHVS, FQNEAQ. This CDR3 spans 14 amino acids. The ends were cut back, 1 base at V and 9 bases at J, with 13 bases in the middle. The CDR3 region is CASSLGRSMMPQHF. The CDR3 DNA reads as TGTGCCAGCAGCTTAGGCAGGTCGATGATGCCCCAGCATTTT.

The V call is TRBV6-1, the J call TRBJ2-7; TRBD2 is a possible D gene (5 bases). Between the trimmed V and J ends, which lost 0 bases and 2 bases, there was a span of 11 bases. CDR3 length equals 15 residues. From germline, CDR1 is MNHNS and CDR2 SASEGT. In DNA, the CDR3 is TGTGCCAGCAGTGAAGCCGGACTTATGGCCTACGAGCAGTACTTC. This codes for CASSEAGLMAYEQYF.

The V call is TRBV10-3, the J call TRBJ2-6; D remains ambiguous. With 0 bases removed from V and 0 bases from J, the gap between germline ends came to 15 bases. Germline V lookup: CDR1 ENHRY, CDR2 SYGVKD. The CDR3 has 19 amino acids. Here the CDR3 reads CAISESRVATISGANVLTF. Here the CDR3 DNA reads TGTGCCATCAGTGAGTCGAGAGTTGCCACAATCTCTGGGGCCAACGTCCTGACTTTC.

The rearrangement links TRBV3-1 (or the pseudogene TRBV3-2) to TRBJ2-5; D unresolved. V dropped 4 bases and J dropped 3 bases, with 6 bases sitting between them. Germline V gene sequence: CDR1 LGHDT, CDR2 YNNKEL (reference sequence). The CDR3 is 12 amino acids. The CDR3 region is CASSPPEETQYF. CDR3 nucleotide sequence: TGTGCCAGCAGCCCCCCGGAAGAGACCCAGTACTTC.

This clone occurred a few times. This sequence joins TRBV4-1 and TRBJ1-3, with unresolved D. With 0 bases removed from V and 8 bases from J, the gap between germline ends came to 2 bases. This CDR3 has 11 residues. Germline V CDR1 and CDR2: MGHRA, YSYEKL. The CDR3 sequence is CASSQEDTIYF. The CDR3 bases are TGCGCCAGCAGCCAAGAGGACACCATATATTTT.

V and J are TRBV28 and TRBJ1-6; TRBD1 aligns across 7 bases. This CDR3 is 15 amino acids long. The ends lost 6 bases at V and 5 bases at J; junction bases unmatched: 7. The V gene's germline CDR1 is MDHEN and CDR2 SYDVKM. The CDR3 is CASSPDRRHNSPLHF. DNA of the CDR3: TGTGCCAGCAGCCCGGACAGGCGACATAATTCACCCCTCCACTTT.

This sequence joins TRBV4-1 and TRBJ2-7; 7 bases line up with TRBD1. Germline CDR1 is MGHRA and CDR2 is YSYEKL. There are 13 residues in the CDR3. V lost 8 bases, J lost 4 bases, and 8 bases stayed unmatched. In DNA, the CDR3 is TGCGCCAGCGGACGACAGGGTGGGTACGAGCAGTACTTC. It codes for CASGRQGGYEQYF.

The chain uses TRBV27 and TRBJ1-3; D not certain. There are 12 residues in the CDR3. V lost 7 bases and J lost 1, with 5 bases in between. The germline V gene has CDR1 MNHEY and CDR2 SMNVEV (reference sequence). CDR3 coding DNA: TGTGCCAGCATTCAGTCTGGAAACACCATATATTTT. This encodes CASIQSGNTIYF.

The chain recombines TRBV30 with TRBJ1-2; TRBD1 might be the D (5 bases). CDR1 is GTSNPN, CDR2 SVGIG, per germline (reference sequence). V was shortened by 0 bases and J by 7 bases, with 15 bases between the two germline ends. The CDR3 covers 14 residues. As DNA, the CDR3 is TGTGCCTGGAGTGTACTGGGGGGGAGGGCTGGCTACACCTTC. As protein: CAWSVLGGRAGYTF.

The V gene is TRBV15, the J gene TRBJ1-1, with TRBD1 matching 11 bases. Germline V gene data show CDR1 as LNHNV and CDR2 as YYDKDF (reference sequence). The length of the CDR3 is 17 residues. Trimming took 5 bases from V and 6 from J; bases not matched to a gene: 14. The chain's CDR3 is CATSRGEWDRGGPEAFF. The CDR3 DNA follows: TGTGCCACCAGCCGCGGGGAGTGGGACAGGGGGGGACCTGAAGCTTTCTTT.

The V call is TRBV11-2, the J call TRBJ2-4; D gene uncertain. The germline CDR1 and CDR2 sequences are SGHAT and FQNNGV. The V and J ends lost 0 bases and 8 bases respectively, with 11 bases between them. The CDR3 is 14 residues long. CDR3 coding DNA: TGTGCCAGCAGCTTAGATCGCCTCAGCGACATTCAGTACTTC. Its translation is CASSLDRLSDIQYF.

The chain carries TRBV19 and TRBJ2-2; TRBD2 matches at 8 bases. With 3 bases clipped from V and 3 bases from J, the junction kept 12 bases outside the gene matches. Looked up from germline, CDR1 is LNHDA and CDR2 is SQIVND (reference sequence). This CDR3 is built from 18 residues. The CDR3 region has the DNA TGTGCCAGTAGTATGTCCCCCGGCCTAGCGGGCCACACCGGGGAGCTGTTTTTT. Translation: CASSMSPGLAGHTGELFF. Together with reference TRBV19 and TRBJ2-2, the CDR3 gives the full variable domain: DGGITQSPKYLFRKEGQNVTLSCEQNLNHDAMYWYRQDPGQGLRLIYYSQIVNDFQKGDIAEGYSVSREKKESFPLTVTSAQKNPTAFYLCASSMSPGLAGHTGELFFGEGSRLTVL.

This clone was recorded a few times. J is TRBJ1-5 and V is TRBV2, with D perhaps matching TRBD1 (6 bases). V lost 5 bases and J 2 bases, leaving 13 bases between the germline ends. This CDR3 has 15 amino acids. Germline lookup yields CDR1 SNHLY and CDR2 FYNNEI. CDR3 DNA: TGTGCCAGCAGTATCCGGACAGTGGGCAATCAGCCCCAGCATTTT. It translates to CASSIRTVGNQPQHF. Full variable domain (missing parts from reference TRBV2 and TRBJ1-5): EPEVTQTPSHQVTQMGQEVILRCVPISNHLYFYWYRQILGQKVEFLVSFYNNEISEKSEIFDDQFSVERPDGSNFTLKIRSTKLEDSAMYFCASSIRTVGNQPQHFGDGTRLSIL.

The rearrangement uses TRBV5-8 and TRBJ2-6, with D perhaps assigned TRBD1 or TRBD2 (6 bases each). The length of the CDR3 is 18 residues. V lost 2 bases, J lost 2 bases, and 17 bases lay in between. Germline V gene data show CDR1 as SGHTS and CDR2 as YDEGEE. CDR3 sequence: CASSLTGAPAAGANVLTF. The CDR3 DNA reads as TGTGCCAGCAGCTTAACGGGGGCGCCCGCCGCTGGGGCCAACGTCCTGACTTTC.

The rearrangement uses TRBV15 and TRBJ1-1, with D possibly being TRBD1 (6 bases). The CDR3 totals 16 residues. Germline CDR1 is LNHNV and CDR2 is YYDKDF (reference sequence). Trimming removed 5 bases at V and 0 bases at J, with 16 bases between. In DNA form, the CDR3 reads TGTGCCACCAGCCCCGACGGGCCAGGGGTGAACACTGAAGCTTTCTTT. Amino acid sequence: CATSPDGPGVNTEAFF.

This rearrangement joins TRBV30 to TRBJ1-1; no clear D. The germline V gene encodes CDR1 GTSNPN and CDR2 SVGIG (reference sequence). The CDR3 extends over 13 amino acids. Trimming shortened V by 0 bases and J by 8 bases, and 13 bases separated the two germline ends. CDR3 nucleotide sequence: TGTGCCTGGAGTGTCGGTGGCTGGGCGGAAGCTTTCTTT. Translating gives CAWSVGGWAEAFF.

The chain combines TRBV12-3 or TRBV12-4 with TRBJ2-7, with unresolved D. The CDR3 length is 12 residues. Trimming removed 3 bases from V and 3 bases from J, with 6 bases in between. CDR3 protein: CASSFMGYEQYF. The CDR3 DNA reads TGTGCCAGCAGTTTTATGGGCTACGAGCAGTACTTC.

V is TRBV5-4 and J is TRBJ2-5, with a possible D match to TRBD1 (6 bases). Trimming pared 4 bases from V and 6 bases from J, leaving 16 bases between. The CDR3 spans 14 residues. Germline V lookup: CDR1 SGHNT, CDR2 YYREEE (reference sequence). The CDR3 sequence is CASSPDRSTKTQYF. CDR3 DNA sequence: TGTGCCAGCAGCCCCGACAGGTCCACTAAGACCCAGTACTTC. Drawing the rest from reference TRBV5-4 and TRBJ2-5, the complete variable domain is ETGVTQSPTHLIKTRGQQVTLRCSSQSGHNTVSWYQQALGQGPQFIFQYYREEENGRGNFPPRFSGLQFPNYSSELNVNALELDDSALYLCASSPDRSTKTQYFGPGTRLLVL.